The source of this TCR beta chain is a study of Ad26.COV2.S vaccination and SARS-CoV-2 variants (dated by TCRdb to the early 2020s). For the wider study: Vaccine-arm donors came from COV1001, a multicentre, randomized, double-blind, placebo-controlled phase I-IIa trial of Ad26.COV2.S in healthy adults. Ad26.COV2.S was administered intramuscularly at 5 x 10^10 or 1 x 10^11 viral particles, either as a single shot or as two shots given 56 days apart. Investigators remained blinded to trial group allocation during experiments and outcome assessment. The specificity and breadth of SARS-CoV-2-reactive T cell receptors after Ad26.COV2.S vaccination were assessed by TCRbeta repertoire sequencing. Participants in the trial were split at random into five groups of five each, receiving low-dose or high-dose Ad26.COV2.S once or twice, or else placebo on both occasions. A total of 32 samples were included in the TCR-sequenced set, comprising roughly 20 Ad26.COV2.S vaccine recipients, 5 placebo recipients and 8 SARS-CoV-2 convalescent individuals.

TCRbeta CDR3 regions were sequenced with the immunoSEQ Assay. After extraction, genomic DNA underwent amplification by bias-controlled multiplex PCR, followed by high-throughput sequencing. On the authors' methods: To quantify the absolute abundance of every unique TCRbeta CDR3 region, sequences were collapsed and filtered. Usable DNA was measured by amplifying reference genes present in all nucleated cells, and TCRbeta template counts were normalized to that usable DNA to estimate T cell fraction. Repertoire TCRs were annotated as SARS-CoV-2-specific when V gene, CDR3 amino acid sequence and J gene were exactly matched to a known reactive TCR set. The reference SARS-CoV-2 TCR set was obtained from MIRA and was filtered for enrichment in COVID-19-positive ImmuneCODE repertoires, whereby public or cross-reactive TCRs were removed. Using the MIRA antigens, annotated TCRs were further analysed by specific ORF or by position within an ORF. Depth was the summed frequency of annotated unique rearrangements, while breadth was defined as annotated unique rearrangements over total unique productive rearrangements. Group comparisons of TCR breadth used two-sided Wilcoxon rank-sum tests. This is the immuneACCESS table as TCRdb keeps it, with only in-frame sequences that have V and J called. A part of the clones is gone; compared with another copy, unresolved V genes explain less than half, and the rest is unexplained. V and J calls plus clone size are reproduced from that table; the DNA served to infer D and trimming. Here the sample has fewer than 400,000 clones; approximately 91% occur a single time. The ten largest clones add up to 3.5% of the sample.

The treatment or condition label on this specimen signifies: 15 to 20 received Ad26.COV2.S at low or high dose, single or two shots; roughly 5 received placebo; per-sample allocation not given. For vaccine and placebo recipients, the sequenced repertoires came from samples collected on day 63 after the first injection. Between 29 July and 7 August 2020, Cohort 1b enrolled some 25 adults aged 18-55 years at one site in Boston, USA. Ad26.COV2.S was a replication-incompetent adenovirus type 26 vector expressing a prefusion-stabilized SARS-CoV-2 spike protein from the original Wuhan strain. Worth noting for this clone: The specificity of this receptor is unknown. Per-base qualities were not stored, and no clone one base away is much larger.

Broader findings and caveats from the paper: After vaccination, substantial breadth of spike-specific CD8+ and CD4+ T cell responses was reported. It was noted by the authors that total T cell responses may have been underestimated by the TCR breadth and depth analyses. Non-spike TCR breadth was comparable between vaccine and placebo recipients, consistent with the vaccine containing only spike. Comparing responses between vaccine doses or regimens was not something the study was powered to do. Ad26.COV2.S recipients had higher spike-specific TCR breadth than placebo recipients (P = 0.0014).

Counted from cysteine to phenylalanine, this CDR3 has 15 amino acids. Only CDR3 DNA is held: 45 bases, read in frame from base 1. V ends up 4 bases short and J 5 bases short, with an unmatched junction base count of 7. CDR1 and CDR2 were assigned from the germline V gene as SGDLS and YYNGEE. This receptor chain uses TRBV9 and TRBJ2-2, with 8 bases matching TRBD1. The TCR sequence derives from a person aged 18-65 years who received the Ad26.COV2.S COVID-19 vaccine or a placebo. The sequenced sample was peripheral blood, obtained in a trial of Ad26.COV2.S vaccine versus placebo. CDR3 reads: CASSPVDRATGELFF. The nucleotides are TGTGCCAGCAGCCCCGTGGACAGGGCAACCGGGGAGCTGTTTTTT.